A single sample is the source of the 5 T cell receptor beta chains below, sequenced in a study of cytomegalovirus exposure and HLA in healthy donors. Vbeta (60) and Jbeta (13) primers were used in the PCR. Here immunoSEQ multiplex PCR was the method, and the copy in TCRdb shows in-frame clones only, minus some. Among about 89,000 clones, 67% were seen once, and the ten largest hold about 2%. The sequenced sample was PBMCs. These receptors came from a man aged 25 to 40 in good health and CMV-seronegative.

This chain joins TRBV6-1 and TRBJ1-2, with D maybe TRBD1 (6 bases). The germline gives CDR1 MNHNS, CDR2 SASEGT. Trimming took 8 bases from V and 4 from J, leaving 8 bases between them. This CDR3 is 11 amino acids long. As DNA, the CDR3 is TGTGCCAGCCAGGGGTTCTATGGCTACACCTTC. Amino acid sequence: CASQGFYGYTF.

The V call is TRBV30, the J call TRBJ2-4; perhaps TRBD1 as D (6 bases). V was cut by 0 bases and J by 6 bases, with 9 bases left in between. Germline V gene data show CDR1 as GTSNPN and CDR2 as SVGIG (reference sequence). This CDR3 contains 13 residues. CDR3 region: CAWSVRGANIQYF. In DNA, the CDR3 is TGTGCCTGGAGTGTCAGGGGAGCAAACATTCAGTACTTC.

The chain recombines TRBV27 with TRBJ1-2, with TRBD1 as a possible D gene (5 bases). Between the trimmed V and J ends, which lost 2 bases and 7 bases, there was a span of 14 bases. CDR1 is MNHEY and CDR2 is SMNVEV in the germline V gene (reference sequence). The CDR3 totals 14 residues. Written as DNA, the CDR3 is TGTGCCAGCAGTTTAAACGCAGGGCTCGGTGGCTACACCTTC. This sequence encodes CASSLNAGLGGYTF.

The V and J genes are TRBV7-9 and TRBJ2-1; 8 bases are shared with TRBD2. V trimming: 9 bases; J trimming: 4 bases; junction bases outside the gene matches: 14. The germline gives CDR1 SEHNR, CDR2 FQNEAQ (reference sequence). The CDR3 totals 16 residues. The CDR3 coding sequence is TGTGCCAGTGACTTACCCCACCCTAGCGGGTACAATGAGCAGTTCTTC. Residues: CASDLPHPSGYNEQFF.

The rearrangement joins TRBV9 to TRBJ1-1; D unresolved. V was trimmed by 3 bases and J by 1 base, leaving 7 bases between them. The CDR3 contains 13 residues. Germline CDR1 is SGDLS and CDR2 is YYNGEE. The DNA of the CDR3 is TGTGCCAGCAGCGGGGGAGGGAACACTGAAGCTTTCTTT. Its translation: CASSGGGNTEAFF.